The clone carrying this T cell receptor (beta chain) was counted a few times. These data come from a study of blood T cell repertoires in COVID-19. Study summary: Nucleic acid was either cDNA or gDNA, and it came from T cells, B-cell-depleted T cells, or PBMCs.

Source study methods: Cell counts per sample came from amplifying reference gene primers. Using immunoSEQ multiplex PCR, the repertoire was profiled, and TCRdb retains in-frame clones only, with some absent. V and J calls and clone size come straight from that table; D and trimming were deduced from the DNA. In the table there are a few hundred thousand clones, 85% to 90% of which are singletons. Between the trimmed V and J ends, which lost 5 bases and 3 bases, there was a span of 20 bases. The CDR3 is 16 amino acids. Germline V CDR1 and CDR2: MNHEY, SMNVEV (reference sequence). Clinical histories supplied by participants themselves formed the basis of cohort assignment. The study counted Cohort 3 donors as recovered given two negative PCRs, clearance, or symptom resolution.

The TCR comes from a young man who had recovered from COVID-19. Sequenced sample: PBMCs or T cells enriched from blood (not recorded which). The chain carries TRBV27 and TRBJ2-7; maybe TRBD2 (6 bases). The CDR3: CASSQKPGGLFYEQYF. The CDR3 DNA sequence: TGTGCCAGCAGTCAAAAACCCGGGGGACTCTTCTACGAGCAGTACTTC.